Listed here are 18 T cell receptor beta chains from one sample, sequenced in a study of T cell responses to AZD1222 COVID-19 vaccine. This table comes from immunoSEQ multiplex PCR, and its TCRdb copy is limited to in-frame clones, with some not included. The sample records 100,000 to 150,000 clones, approximately 90% being singletons. The sample in question was peripheral blood, obtained on day 0 of AZD1222 vaccination. These receptors originate from an adult in good health.

This clone was counted a single time. The chain links TRBV7-9 to TRBJ2-1; D gene uncertain. V lost 1 base to trimming and J lost 8 bases, with 9 bases between them. There are 13 residues in the CDR3. Germline V gives CDR1 SEHNR, CDR2 FQNEAQ (reference sequence). The CDR3 nucleotides are TGTGCCAGCAGCTTAGTAAGTTCGGATGAGCAGTTCTTC. This gives the protein CASSLVSSDEQFF.

CDR3 nucleotides: TGTGCCAGCAGTGAAGCGCTTCCTGGGACAGGGGGAACCGGGGAGCTGTTTTTT. The encoded protein is CASSEALPGTGGTGELFF. The chain has TRBV2 and TRBJ2-2; 11 bases are shared with TRBD1. V trimming: 0 bases; J trimming: 5 bases; junction bases outside the gene matches: 8. This CDR3 region has 18 residues. From germline, CDR1 is SNHLY and CDR2 FYNNEI.

This chain joins TRBV19 and TRBJ2-2; TRBD2 aligns across 13 bases. V trimming: 9 bases; J trimming: 4 bases; junction bases outside the gene matches: 5. The CDR3 is 15 residues long. The germline gives CDR1 LNHDA, CDR2 SQIVND (reference sequence). CDR3 sequence: CASQLAGGLTGELFF. CDR3 DNA sequence: TGTGCCAGCCAACTAGCGGGGGGGCTCACCGGGGAGCTGTTTTTT.

The chain is built from TRBV9 and TRBJ2-7, with 8 bases identical to TRBD1. Germline-derived CDR1 and CDR2 are SGDLS and YYNGEE. The CDR3 totals 14 residues. V lost 3 bases, J lost 2 bases, and 4 bases stayed unmatched. The CDR3 DNA reads as TGTGCCAGCAGCGCGGGACAGGTTCCCTACGAGCAGTACTTC. Residues: CASSAGQVPYEQYF. Full variable domain (rest looked up from reference TRBV9 and TRBJ2-7): DSGVTQTPKHLITATGQRVTLRCSPRSGDLSVYWYQQSLDQGLQFLIQYYNGEERAKGNILERFSAQQFPDLHSELNLSSLELGDSALYFCASSAGQVPYEQYFGPGTRLTVT.

J is TRBJ1-1 and V is TRBV5-4, with D perhaps matching TRBD1 (5 bases). Germline V gene data show CDR1 as SGHNT and CDR2 as YYREEE (reference sequence). The V end lost 0 bases, the J end lost 7 bases, and 7 bases lay between the germline ends. The CDR3 sequence is 12 residues long. CDR3 amino acids: CASSLAGIEAFF. CDR3 sequence (DNA): TGTGCCAGCAGCTTGGCAGGGATTGAAGCTTTCTTT. Looking up the rest from reference TRBV5-4 and TRBJ1-1 gives the full variable domain: ETGVTQSPTHLIKTRGQQVTLRCSSQSGHNTVSWYQQALGQGPQFIFQYYREEENGRGNFPPRFSGLQFPNYSSELNVNALELDDSALYLCASSLAGIEAFFGQGTRLTVV.

The rearrangement links TRBV19 to TRBJ1-2; D gene uncertain. CDR1 is LNHDA, CDR2 SQIVND, per germline (reference sequence). This CDR3 is built from 10 residues. Between the trimmed V and J ends, which lost 9 bases and 1 base, there was a span of 3 bases. CDR3 sequence reads: CASHNYGYTF. For the CDR3, the DNA is TGTGCCAGCCATAACTATGGCTACACCTTC.

V usage is TRBV5-1 and J usage is TRBJ1-6; TRBD1 agrees at 7 bases. J gave up 10 bases and V 2 bases, and 9 bases lay outside the gene matches. Germline loops: CDR1 SGHRS, CDR2 YFSETQ. This CDR3 region has 15 residues. The CDR3 DNA reads TGCGCCAGCAGCTTCACAGGGGACTCGCGGTCACCCCTCCACTTT. Protein: CASSFTGDSRSPLHF.

This chain uses TRBV5-1 with TRBJ2-2, with TRBD1 matching 7 bases. Per the germline V gene, CDR1 is SGHRS and CDR2 is YFSETQ. The CDR3 has 15 amino acids. Trimming took 5 bases from V and 4 from J; bases not matched to a gene: 8. The CDR3: CASSPPTGATGELFF. CDR3 in DNA: TGCGCCAGCAGTCCACCCACAGGGGCCACCGGGGAGCTGTTTTTT.

The chain employs TRBV6-2 or TRBV6-3 and TRBJ2-3; the match to TRBD1 covers 7 bases. Germline values: CDR1 MNHEY, CDR2 SVGEGT. The CDR3 has 15 residues. J lost 4 bases, V lost 2 bases, and 6 bases had no gene match. The CDR3 reads CASSYRTGGSDTQYF. For the CDR3, the DNA is TGTGCCAGCAGTTACCGGACAGGAGGTTCAGATACGCAGTATTTT.

The CDR3 bases are TGTGCCAGCAATACCCAATTCAATCAGCCCCAGCATTTT. This gives the protein CASNTQFNQPQHF. The J gene is TRBJ1-5, the V gene TRBV12-3 or TRBV12-4; D is unclear. Deletions cut 7 bases from V and 3 bases from J, with 10 bases between. The CDR3 is 13 amino acids.

The rearrangement uses TRBV5-1 and TRBJ2-5; the D gene is possibly TRBD2 (5 bases). CDR1 and CDR2 from the germline V gene are SGHRS and YFSETQ. Deletions cut 2 bases from V and 5 bases from J, with 10 bases between. CDR3 size: 13 residues. CDR3 protein: CASSFVGEETQYF. The CDR3 DNA follows: TGCGCCAGCAGCTTCGTTGGGGAGGAGACCCAGTACTTC.

Here the CDR3 reads CASSFSSAAKQYF. CDR3 bases: TGTGCCAGCAGTTTCTCGTCCGCTGCGAAGCAGTACTTC. The chain combines TRBV27 with TRBJ2-7; no clear D. The germline V and J ends were trimmed by 3 bases and 8 bases, with 14 bases remaining between them. The CDR3 is 13 residues long. CDR1 is MNHEY, CDR2 SMNVEV, per germline (reference sequence).

This clone was seen a few times. In nucleotides, the CDR3 is TGTGCCAGCAGCCAAGGTCATTTCTGGCCCCAGCATTTT. Translating gives CASSQGHFWPQHF. This sequence joins TRBV14 and TRBJ1-5; D gene uncertain. V shed 1 base and J shed 9 bases, with 10 bases lying between them. The CDR3 is 13 amino acids. Germline CDR1 and CDR2: SGHDN and FVKESK.

The V call is TRBV7-9, the J call TRBJ2-7, with TRBD2 matching 8 bases. The V gene's germline CDR1 is SEHNR and CDR2 FQNEAQ (reference sequence). CDR3 size: 14 residues. V dropped 2 bases and J dropped 2; count of bases not matched to a gene: 2. The CDR3 spells CASSLMRGAYEQYF. CDR3 DNA: TGTGCCAGCAGCTTAATGCGGGGGGCCTACGAGCAGTACTTC.

The chain uses TRBV19 and TRBJ1-6; unclear D gene. Germline V gene data show CDR1 as LNHDA and CDR2 as SQIVND (reference sequence). This CDR3 spans 13 amino acids. The V end was cut by 6 bases, the J end by 10 bases, with 13 bases between. CDR3 in DNA: TGTGCCAGTAGCATGGACTCGGGGTCACCCCTCCACTTT. It translates to CASSMDSGSPLHF.

V gene TRBV7-2 combines with J gene TRBJ2-5; a possible D gene is TRBD2 (5 bases). The V end was cut by 4 bases, the J end by 7 bases, with 7 bases between. This CDR3 is built from 11 residues. The germline V gene has CDR1 SGHTA and CDR2 FQGNSA. This CDR3 is CASSSRGTQYF. CDR3 bases: TGTGCCAGCAGCTCCCGGGGGACCCAGTACTTC. Supplemented by reference TRBV7-2 and TRBJ2-5, the full variable domain reads GAGVSQSPSNKVTEKGKDVELRCDPISGHTALYWYRQSLGQGLEFLIYFQGNSAPDKSGLPSDRFSAERTGGSVSTLTIQRTQQEDSAVYLCASSSRGTQYFGPGTRLLVL.

Only one count was recorded for this clone. The chain couples TRBV28 to TRBJ1-6; D is unresolved. Trimming stripped 7 bases from V and 4 bases from J, with 11 bases between. CDR1 is MDHEN, CDR2 SYDVKM, per germline. This CDR3 is 14 amino acids long. The CDR3, as DNA: TGTGCCAGCATGAGGAGTAGTTATAATTCACCCCTCCACTTT. Its translation is CASMRSSYNSPLHF. Looking up the rest from reference TRBV28 and TRBJ1-6 gives the full variable domain: DVKVTQSSRYLVKRTGEKVFLECVQDMDHENMFWYRQDPGLGLRLIYFSYDVKMKEKGDIPEGYSVSREKKERFSLILESASTNQTSMYLCASMRSSYNSPLHFGNGTRLTVT.

V usage is TRBV5-1 and J usage is TRBJ1-6; 7 bases match TRBD1. The CDR3 extends over 15 amino acids. With V trimmed by 0 bases and J by 8 bases, 5 bases remained unmatched. Germline CDR1 and CDR2: SGHRS and YFSETQ. The CDR3 DNA reads TGCGCCAGCAGCTTGGACGGGCAGGGGGATTCACCCCTCCACTTT. Protein: CASSLDGQGDSPLHF.